The 15 T cell receptor beta chains listed next were all sequenced from one sample in a study of OX40 agonist ivuxolimab in advanced cancers. Some clones are missing from TCRdb's copy, which holds only in-frame ones; the method was immunoSEQ multiplex PCR. The table lists about 73,000 clones, roughly 86% of them singletons. This material consisted of CD4+ or CD8+ T cells sorted from blood, taken in a trial of the OX40 agonist ivuxolimab. The receptors stem from an adult with an advanced solid tumor such as melanoma, head and neck, liver or kidney cancer.

The J gene is TRBJ1-5, the V gene TRBV7-8, with 9 nucleotides matching TRBD1. This CDR3 region has 14 residues. Trimming removed 4 bases from V and 6 bases from J; junction bases left unmatched: 4. Germline CDR1 SGHVS, CDR2 FQNEAQ. CDR3 sequence (DNA): TGTGCCAGCAGCTCCGGACAGGGGTTTCAGCCCCAGCATTTT. Its translation is CASSSGQGFQPQHF.

This clone was counted a single time. The J gene is TRBJ1-5, the V gene TRBV6-1; TRBD1 might be the D (5 bases). Germline CDR1 MNHNS, CDR2 SASEGT. The CDR3 is 16 amino acids. Trimming pared 0 bases from V and 0 bases from J, leaving 9 bases between. Here the CDR3 DNA reads TGTGCCAGCAGTGAAGCGGGAGGGACTAGCAATCAGCCCCAGCATTTT. It yields the protein CASSEAGGTSNQPQHF.

J is TRBJ1-5 and V is TRBV6-1, with 7 bases lining up with TRBD1. The trim removed 4 bases at V and 5 bases at J, leaving 5 bases unmatched. The length of the CDR3 is 14 residues. The germline gives CDR1 MNHNS, CDR2 SASEGT. This CDR3 reads CASSVTGLDQPQHF. The DNA of the CDR3 is TGTGCCAGCAGTGTGACAGGGCTAGATCAGCCCCAGCATTTT.

The chain uses TRBV2 and TRBJ2-3, with 9 bases fitting TRBD2. This CDR3 spans 17 amino acids. The germline V gene encodes CDR1 SNHLY and CDR2 FYNNEI. V shed 2 bases, J shed 2 bases, and the junction held 8 bases outside the gene matches. In DNA, the CDR3 is TGTGCCAGCAGTGAAATGGGACTAGCTACAACCACAGATACGCAGTATTTT. As protein: CASSEMGLATTTDTQYF.

The chain couples TRBV11-3 to TRBJ2-2; 8 bases are shared with TRBD1. With V trimmed by 0 bases and J by 5 bases, 5 bases remained unmatched. The CDR3 extends over 16 amino acids. Germline assignment: CDR1 SGHNT and CDR2 YENEEA. Written as DNA, the CDR3 is TGTGCCAGCAGCTTAGATCTCAGGGGGCGGACCGGGGAGCTGTTTTTT. This sequence encodes CASSLDLRGRTGELFF. The whole variable domain, filled in from reference TRBV11-3 and TRBJ2-2, reads EAGVVQSPRYKIIEKKQPVAFWCNPISGHNTLYWYLQNLGQGPELLIRYENEEAVDDSQLPKDRFSAERLKGVDSTLKIQPAELGDSAVYLCASSLDLRGRTGELFFGEGSRLTVL.

The chain links TRBV5-1 to TRBJ2-1; weak D call: TRBD2 (6 bases). This CDR3 has 16 residues. Germline V CDR1 and CDR2: SGHRS, YFSETQ. The V end lost 3 bases, the J end lost 7 bases, and 20 bases lay between the germline ends. For the CDR3, the DNA is TGCGCCAGCAGCTCGGAGGGAAACCGGGTATTTAATGAGCAGTTCTTC. Translated, it gives CASSSEGNRVFNEQFF.

A single count supports this clone. The rearrangement joins TRBV19 to TRBJ1-1, with 9 bases identical to TRBD1. Trimming cost V 6 bases and J 1 base; bases outside gene matches: 6. The CDR3 spans 15 residues. Germline assignment: CDR1 LNHDA and CDR2 SQIVND (reference sequence). The CDR3 coding sequence is TGTGCCAGTAGCGGCCCGGGACAGGGGAACACTGAAGCTTTCTTT. Its translation is CASSGPGQGNTEAFF.

This clone came up a few times. The J gene is TRBJ2-1, the V gene TRBV11-3, with TRBD2 matching over 10 bases. Germline CDR1 is SGHNT and CDR2 is YENEEA. Trimming at V came to 5 bases and at J to 0 bases, leaving 1 base not matched to a gene. The CDR3 runs 15 residues. CDR3 bases: TGTGCCAGCAGCCGGACTAGCGGCTCCTACAATGAGCAGTTCTTC. Translating it yields CASSRTSGSYNEQFF.

This chain connects TRBV6-5 to TRBJ1-2, with D tentatively TRBD1 (5 bases). The CDR3 consists of 14 residues. Trimming left V 7 bases short and J 1 base short, with 13 bases between. The V gene's germline CDR1 is MNHEY and CDR2 SVGAGI. The CDR3 DNA follows: TGTGCCAGCAACCAGGGAGGGAATAACTATGGCTACACCTTC. Translated: CASNQGGNNYGYTF.

This rearrangement joins TRBV10-1 to TRBJ1-2; D perhaps matches TRBD1 (6 bases). Germline CDR1 is WNHNN and CDR2 is SYGVQD (reference sequence). The CDR3 has 13 amino acids. Trimming shortened V by 2 bases and J by 8 bases, and 12 bases separated the two germline ends. The CDR3 loop reads CASSEEEQGGYTF. CDR3 nucleotide sequence: TGCGCCAGCAGTGAGGAAGAACAGGGAGGCTACACCTTC.

This chain links TRBV19 with TRBJ1-1; possibly TRBD1 for D (6 bases). The V end lost 5 bases, the J end lost 4 bases, and 17 bases lay between the germline ends. The V gene's germline CDR1 is LNHDA and CDR2 SQIVND (reference sequence). This CDR3 is 15 amino acids long. CDR3 bases: TGTGCCAGTAGTCCTGTAAGACAGGTGGGCACTGAAGCTTTCTTT. As protein: CASSPVRQVGTEAFF.

V is TRBV30 and J is TRBJ2-5; 8 nucleotides align to TRBD1. The germline V gene encodes CDR1 GTSNPN and CDR2 SVGIG (reference sequence). The CDR3 covers 16 residues. Unmatched junction bases numbered 16, after V lost 3 bases and J lost 7 bases. CDR3: CAWRYAIGQGRGTQYF. CDR3 DNA sequence: TGTGCCTGGAGATATGCCATTGGACAGGGCAGGGGGACCCAGTACTTC.

The chain employs TRBV6-5 and TRBJ2-3; 7 nucleotides agree with TRBD2. The CDR3 covers 15 residues. V lost 7 bases to trimming and J lost 1 base; unmatched junction nucleotides: 8. Germline V CDR1 and CDR2: MNHEY, SVGAGI. In DNA, the CDR3 is TGTGCCAGCACTCTCTTGGGGGGGGGCACAGATACGCAGTATTTT. This gives the protein CASTLLGGGTDTQYF.

The V gene is TRBV6-6, the J gene TRBJ1-3; D remains unclear. The CDR3 covers 14 residues. CDR1 is MNHNY and CDR2 is SVGAGI in the germline V gene (reference sequence). With 5 bases removed from V and 0 bases from J, the gap between germline ends came to 8 bases. The CDR3 region has the DNA TGTGCCAGCAGTCCAGGCTCCTCTGGAAACACCATATATTTT. Its protein is CASSPGSSGNTIYF.

As regards this clone: Within the sample, other DNA sequences also encode this same CDR3. CDR3 coding DNA: TGCAGTGCTAGAGATAGGGAGACCCAGTACTTC. Translation: CSARDRETQYF. The J gene is TRBJ2-5, the V gene TRBV20-1; D is undetermined. The V gene lost 0 bases and the J gene lost 5 bases, with 4 bases spanning the gap. Germline CDR1 is DFQATT and CDR2 is SNEGSKA (reference sequence). CDR3 length: 11 amino acids.